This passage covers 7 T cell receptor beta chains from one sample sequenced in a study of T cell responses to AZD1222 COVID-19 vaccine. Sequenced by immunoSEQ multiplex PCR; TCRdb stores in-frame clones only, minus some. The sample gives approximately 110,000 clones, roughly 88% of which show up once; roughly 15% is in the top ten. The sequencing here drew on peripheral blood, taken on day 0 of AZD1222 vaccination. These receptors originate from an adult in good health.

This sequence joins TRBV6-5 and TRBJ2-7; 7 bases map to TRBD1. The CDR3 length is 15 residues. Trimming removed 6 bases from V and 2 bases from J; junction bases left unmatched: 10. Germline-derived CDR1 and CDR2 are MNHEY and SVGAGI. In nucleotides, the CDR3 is TGTGCCAGCAGAACCGGGACAGTGCCGACCTACGAGCAGTACTTC. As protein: CASRTGTVPTYEQYF.

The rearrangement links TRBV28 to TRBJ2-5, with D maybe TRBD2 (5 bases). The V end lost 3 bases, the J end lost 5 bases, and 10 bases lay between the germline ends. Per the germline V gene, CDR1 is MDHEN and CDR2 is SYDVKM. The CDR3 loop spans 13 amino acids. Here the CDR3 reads CASSLSGWETQYF. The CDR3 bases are TGTGCCAGCAGTTTGAGCGGATGGGAGACCCAGTACTTC.

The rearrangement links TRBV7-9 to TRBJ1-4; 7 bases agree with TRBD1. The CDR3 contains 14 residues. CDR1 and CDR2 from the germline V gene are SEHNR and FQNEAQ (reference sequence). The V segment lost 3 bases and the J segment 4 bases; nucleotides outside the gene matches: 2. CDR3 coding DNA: TGTGCCAGCAGCTTGGACAGGCTTAATGAAAAACTGTTTTTT. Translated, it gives CASSLDRLNEKLFF.

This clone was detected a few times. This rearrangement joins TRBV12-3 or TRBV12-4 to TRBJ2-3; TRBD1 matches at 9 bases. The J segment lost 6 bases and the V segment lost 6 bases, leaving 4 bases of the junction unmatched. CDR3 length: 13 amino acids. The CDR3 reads CASSGTGFDTQYF. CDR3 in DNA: TGTGCCAGCAGCGGGACAGGGTTCGATACGCAGTATTTT.

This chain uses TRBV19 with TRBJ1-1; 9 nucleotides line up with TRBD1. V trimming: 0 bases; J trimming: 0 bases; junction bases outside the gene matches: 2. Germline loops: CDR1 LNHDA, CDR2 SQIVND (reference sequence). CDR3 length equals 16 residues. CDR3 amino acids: CASSIDTGGLNTEAFF. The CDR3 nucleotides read TGTGCCAGTAGTATAGATACAGGGGGCCTGAACACTGAAGCTTTCTTT.

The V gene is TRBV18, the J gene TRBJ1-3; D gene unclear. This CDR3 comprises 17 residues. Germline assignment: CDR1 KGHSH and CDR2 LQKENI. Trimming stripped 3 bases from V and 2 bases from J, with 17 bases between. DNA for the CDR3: TGTGCCAGCTCACCGTTGACGGGCCATACGACTGGAAACACCATATATTTT. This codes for CASSPLTGHTTGNTIYF.

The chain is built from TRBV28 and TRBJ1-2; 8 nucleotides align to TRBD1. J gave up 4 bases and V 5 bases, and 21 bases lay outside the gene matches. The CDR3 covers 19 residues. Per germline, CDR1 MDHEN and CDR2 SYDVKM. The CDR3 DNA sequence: TGTGCCAGCAGTGGACAGGGTGATTCTACGGGGCAGGGTCGCTATGGCTACACCTTC. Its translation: CASSGQGDSTGQGRYGYTF.